Each of the 12 T cell receptor beta chains below was sequenced from the same sample in a study. TCRdb ran MiXCR on the RT-PCR reads and lists one entry per CDR3 protein. The table has 650,000 to 800,000 distinct CDR3 sequences, 14% seen once. Sequencing was carried out using memory CD4+ T cells from blood. The receptor set was obtained from a female donor in good health, serving as a healthy control.

This clonotype was observed at least ten times. The chain employs TRBV5-6 and TRBJ1-2, with 9 positions matching TRBD1. V lost 1 base, J lost 0 bases, and 7 bases stayed unmatched. The CDR3 contains 17 residues. From germline, CDR1 is SGHDT and CDR2 YYEEEE. This CDR3 is CASSLFSGQGPNYGYTF. CDR3 DNA sequence: TGTGCCAGCAGCTTGTTCTCAGGACAGGGGCCTAACTATGGCTACACCTTC. Full variable domain (rest looked up from reference TRBV5-6 and TRBJ1-2): DAGVTQSPTHLIKTRGQQVTLRCSPKSGHDTVSWYQQALGQGPQFIFQYYEEEERQRGNFPDRFSGHQFPNYSSELNVNALLLGDSALYLCASSLFSGQGPNYGYTFGSGTRLTVV.

This clonotype was seen ten or more times. The chain couples TRBV4-2 to TRBJ2-7; 9 bases are shared with TRBD2. Germline V CDR1 and CDR2: LGHNA, YNFKEQ. The V and J ends lost 1 base and 4 bases, in that order; junction bases with no gene match: 5. The CDR3 spans 15 residues. The CDR3: CASSQVGGREYEQYF. CDR3 bases: TGTGCCAGCAGCCAAGTGGGCGGGAGGGAATACGAGCAGTACTTC.

V gene TRBV20-1 combines with J gene TRBJ1-4, with 7 bases fitting TRBD1. This CDR3 spans 15 amino acids. Germline V gene sequence: CDR1 DFQATT, CDR2 SNEGSKA (reference sequence). The ends lost 0 bases at V and 4 bases at J; junction bases unmatched: 5. CDR3 amino acids: CSARDSAGGNEKLFF. The CDR3 nucleotides are TGCAGTGCTAGAGATTCGGCAGGGGGTAATGAAAAACTGTTTTTT.

The chain is built from TRBV28 and TRBJ2-1; the match to TRBD2 covers 8 bases. CDR1 is MDHEN and CDR2 is SYDVKM in the germline V gene. The CDR3 runs 16 residues. V lost 6 bases and J lost 8; bases outside the gene matches: 15. CDR3 protein: CASRTLQGLGVHEQFF. CDR3 bases: TGTGCCAGCAGAACCCTCCAGGGACTAGGTGTCCATGAGCAGTTCTTC.

This clonotype was recorded at least ten times. The chain uses TRBV29-1 and TRBJ2-7; 10 bases line up with TRBD1. The CDR3 consists of 12 residues. The germline gives CDR1 SQVTM, CDR2 ANQGSEA. V gave up 6 bases and J gave up 2 bases; unmatched junction bases: 1. The CDR3 here is CSVGQGAYEQYF. Written as DNA, the CDR3 is TGCAGCGTCGGACAGGGGGCCTACGAGCAGTACTTC.

This rearrangement joins TRBV5-1 to TRBJ2-3, with TRBD1 as a possible D gene (6 bases). The ends were cut back, 0 bases at V and 5 bases at J, with 16 bases in the middle. Per the germline V gene, CDR1 is SGHRS and CDR2 is YFSETQ. The CDR3 runs to 16 residues. The CDR3 sequence is CASSLGGGPRRDTQYF. CDR3 DNA sequence: TGCGCCAGCAGCTTGGGAGGGGGACCCCGGCGAGATACGCAGTATTTT.

The sample holds a few counts of this clonotype. The chain is built from TRBV12-3 or TRBV12-4 and TRBJ2-3; unclear D gene. The CDR3 has 17 residues. V was cut by 2 bases and J by 4 bases, with 19 bases left in between. CDR3 in amino acids: CASSLSAHSQAADTQYF. As DNA, the CDR3 is TGTGCCAGCAGTTTATCGGCCCACAGCCAGGCGGCAGATACGCAGTATTTT.

This clonotype was recorded at least ten times. V usage is TRBV10-3 and J usage is TRBJ1-5; 10 bases are shared with TRBD1. The V gene's germline CDR1 is ENHRY and CDR2 SYGVKD. This CDR3 has 15 amino acids. The V and J ends lost 5 bases and 5 bases, in that order; junction bases with no gene match: 6. The CDR3 DNA follows: TGTGCCATCAGTTTGACAGGGGGCAGTGATCAGCCCCAGCATTTT. It specifies CAISLTGGSDQPQHF.

The chain is built from TRBV25-1 and TRBJ2-1, with TRBD2 matching over 11 bases. This CDR3 is built from 20 residues. Germline V gene sequence: CDR1 MGHDK, CDR2 SYGVNS. V trimming: 2 bases; J trimming: 0 bases; junction bases outside the gene matches: 12. CDR3 DNA: TGTGCCAGCAGTGAACCGCCGGGACTAGCGGCAGCGAGCTCCTACAATGAGCAGTTCTTC. Translating gives CASSEPPGLAAASSYNEQFF.

The CDR3 sequence is CASSLWGSRYQETQYF. The CDR3 DNA is TGTGCCAGCAGTTTGTGGGGCTCCAGGTACCAAGAGACCCAGTACTTC. The chain uses TRBV12-3 or TRBV12-4 and TRBJ2-5; D may be TRBD1 (5 bases). The CDR3 covers 16 residues. V lost 3 bases, J lost 0 bases, and 14 bases lay in between.

The chain uses TRBV18 and TRBJ2-7; 10 nucleotides align to TRBD2. CDR1 is KGHSH and CDR2 is LQKENI in the germline V gene. Trimming at V came to 5 bases and at J to 9 bases, leaving 10 bases not matched to a gene. This CDR3 has 14 residues. The CDR3, as DNA: TGTGCCAGCTCAGCTACTAGCGGGATTGTATGGCAGTACTTC. It codes for CASSATSGIVWQYF.

This clonotype occurred a few times. V gene TRBV20-1 combines with J gene TRBJ2-1; 13 bases align to TRBD2. This CDR3 has 16 amino acids. After removal of 4 bases from V and 3 bases from J, the junction contained 6 bases not matched to a gene. The germline V gene has CDR1 DFQATT and CDR2 SNEGSKA (reference sequence). Written as DNA, the CDR3 is TGCAGTGCTAAAGGACTAGCGGGAGATGTCTACAATGAGCAGTTCTTC. Its protein product is CSAKGLAGDVYNEQFF.